This is a list of T cell receptor beta chains from one sample in a study of shared clonotypes between healthy human individuals. The table came from immunoSEQ multiplex PCR; TCRdb's copy has only in-frame clones and leaves some out. Among more than 550,000 clones, roughly two thirds were seen once, and the ten largest hold about 1.7%. Source material: memory CD4+ T cells sorted from blood. All receptors come from a woman aged 25 to 39 in good health. Both conserved end residues are part of each CDR3. The order of the fields is clone size, J gene, V gene, D gene, CDR3 protein, CDR3 DNA. The D gene is left open where the match is weak. Expanded clones get a size class; other rows say once, few or many, or leave the size out.

many | TRBJ2-7 | TRBV23-1 | TRBD2 | CASSKKGGLAGGDEQYF | TGCGCCAGCAGTAAAAAGGGAGGTCTAGCGGGGGGTGACGAGCAGTACTTC
. | TRBJ2-2 | TRBV9 | . | CASSVDAPGGTGELFF | TGTGCCAGCAGCGTAGATGCCCCCGGGGGCACCGGGGAGCTGTTTTTT
. | TRBJ1-4 | TRBV4-1 | TRBD1 | CASSQHGTGDEKLFF | TGCGCCAGCAGCCAACACGGTACAGGGGATGAAAAACTGTTTTTT
. | TRBJ2-2 | TRBV28 | TRBD2 | CASSLGAGGLTGELFF | TGTGCCAGCAGTTTAGGCGCGGGAGGGCTCACCGGGGAGCTGTTTTTT
once | TRBJ2-7 | TRBV4-1 | TRBD2 | CASSPTSVTPYEQYF | TGCGCCAGCAGCCCGACTAGCGTGACTCCCTACGAGCAGTACTTC
few | TRBJ1-2 | TRBV5-1 | . | CASSRGADGYTF | TGCGCCAGCAGTCGGGGGGCGGATGGCTACACCTTC
many | TRBJ2-2 | TRBV2 | . | CASRDSPKTGELFF | TGTGCCAGCAGGGACAGCCCGAAGACCGGGGAGCTGTTTTTT
. | TRBJ1-1 | TRBV11-3 | . | CASSREGGNTEAFF | TGTGCCAGCAGCCGGGAAGGCGGGAACACTGAAGCTTTCTTT
. | TRBJ2-3 | TRBV4-1 | . | CASSHYGGPQYF | TGCGCCAGCAGCCATTACGGGGGCCCGCAGTATTTT
. | TRBJ2-7 | TRBV29-1 | TRBD1 | CSVRQYRGAYEQYF | TGCAGCGTTAGACAATACAGGGGTGCCTACGAGCAGTACTTC
few | TRBJ2-7 | TRBV2 | TRBD2 | CASIGTSFYEQYF | TGTGCCAGCATCGGGACTAGCTTTTACGAGCAGTACTTC
once | TRBJ1-1 | TRBV5-4 | . | CASSLRLPNTEAFF | TGTGCCAGCAGCTTGAGGCTGCCGAACACTGAAGCTTTCTTT
once | TRBJ2-5 | TRBV6-5 | . | CASSTAGRQETQYF | TGTGCCAGCAGTACCGCAGGGCGACAAGAGACCCAGTACTTC
few | TRBJ2-4 | TRBV2 | . | CASKISGQTDIKNIQYF | TGTGCCAGCAAGATCAGCGGGCAAACCGACATTAAAAACATTCAGTACTTC
. | TRBJ2-5 | TRBV6-6 | . | CASSPSPWGQETQYF | TGTGCCAGCAGTCCCTCCCCCTGGGGGCAAGAGACCCAGTACTTC
. | TRBJ1-1 | TRBV2 | TRBD1 | CASDRVGTEAFF | TGTGCCAGCGACAGGGTGGGGACTGAAGCTTTCTTT
. | TRBJ1-1 | TRBV27 | . | CASSLRQSTEAFF | TGTGCCAGCAGTTTACGCCAGAGCACTGAAGCTTTCTTT
. | TRBJ2-7 | TRBV5-5 | TRBD2 | CASSLGLAGWSFEQYF | TGTGCCAGCAGCTTGGGACTAGCGGGCTGGTCATTCGAGCAGTACTTC
. | TRBJ1-3 | TRBV28 | . | CASIPEWGSGNTIYF | TGTGCCAGCATCCCCGAGTGGGGCTCTGGAAACACCATATATTTT
. | TRBJ2-3 | TRBV5-4 | TRBD2 | CASSLRLAGGGGTDTQYF | TGTGCCAGCAGCTTGCGACTAGCGGGAGGAGGCGGCACAGATACGCAGTATTTT
. | TRBJ2-1 | TRBV5-1 | . | CASSFDEGYNEQFF | TGCGCCAGCAGCTTTGACGAAGGCTACAATGAGCAGTTCTTC
. | TRBJ2-1 | TRBV5-1 | TRBD2 | CASSILGTSGTNNEQFF | TGCGCCAGCAGCATACTCGGGACTAGCGGGACTAACAATGAGCAGTTCTTC
few | TRBJ2-1 | TRBV10-3 | TRBD2 | CASSGSNEDEQFF | TGTGCCTCTAGCGGGAGTAACGAGGATGAGCAGTTCTTC
. | TRBJ1-6 | TRBV6-4 | TRBD1 | CASRTQGADSSPLHF | TGTGCCAGCCGAACACAGGGGGCGGACAGTTCACCCCTCCACTTT
. | TRBJ1-1 | TRBV5-1 | . | CASSGIRDGAQTEAFF | TGCGCCAGCAGCGGAATCCGGGACGGCGCTCAGACTGAAGCTTTCTTT
once | TRBJ2-2 | TRBV7-6 | TRBD2 | CASSLGGTGELFF | TGTGCCAGCAGCCTCGGGGGGACCGGGGAGCTGTTTTTT
few | TRBJ2-7 | TRBV2 | TRBD2 | CASSPLGGGGVYEQYF | TGTGCCAGCAGCCCCCTTGGGGGGGGAGGGGTCTACGAGCAGTACTTC
. | TRBJ2-5 | TRBV6-5 | . | CASSYWHRGQETQYF | TGTGCCAGCAGTTACTGGCATAGGGGGCAAGAGACCCAGTACTTC
few | TRBJ1-5 | TRBV5-8 | . | CASSLGGLSNQPQHF | TGTGCCAGCAGCTTGGGAGGGTTGTCCAATCAGCCCCAGCATTTT
. | TRBJ2-3 | TRBV5-1 | TRBD2 | CASSFRTSGSGSDTQYF | TGCGCCAGCAGCTTCCGGACTAGCGGGAGTGGATCAGATACGCAGTATTTT
. | TRBJ1-2 | TRBV9 | . | CASSLGGLNYGYTF | TGTGCCAGCAGCTTGGGGGGCCTAAACTATGGCTACACCTTC
. | TRBJ2-5 | TRBV5-1 | TRBD2 | CASSLGTSGQTQYF | TGCGCCAGCAGCTTGGGGACTAGCGGGCAGACCCAGTACTTC
. | TRBJ2-6 | TRBV6-4 | . | CASSFSSGANVLTF | TGTGCCAGCAGCTTCAGCTCTGGGGCCAACGTCCTGACTTTC
. | TRBJ2-6 | TRBV11-2 | . | CASSLLGAYGANVLTF | TGTGCCAGCAGCCTGCTAGGGGCATATGGGGCCAACGTCCTGACTTTC
once | TRBJ2-7 | TRBV11-1 | TRBD1 | CASTPQRDSYEQYF | TGTGCCAGCACCCCACAACGGGACAGCTACGAGCAGTACTTC
. | TRBJ1-5 | TRBV6-1 | . | CASSEYYLASNQPQHF | TGTGCCAGCAGTGAATATTATTTGGCGAGCAATCAGCCCCAGCATTTT
. | TRBJ1-1 | TRBV29-1 | TRBD1 | CSANRGTNTEAFF | TGCAGCGCTAACAGGGGAACTAACACTGAAGCTTTCTTT
. | TRBJ2-1 | TRBV11-2 | TRBD2 | CASSLRLAGSNEQFF | TGTGCCAGCAGCTTACGACTAGCGGGAAGCAATGAGCAGTTCTTC
. | TRBJ2-5 | TRBV11-2 | . | CASRDPGETQYF | TGTGCCAGCAGGGACCCAGGAGAGACCCAGTACTTC
. | TRBJ2-1 | TRBV7-9 | . | CASSLANLKGRRGDEQFF | TGTGCCAGCAGCTTAGCGAATTTGAAAGGCCGCCGAGGAGATGAGCAGTTCTTC
. | TRBJ2-5 | TRBV18 | . | CASSRNSDLETQYF | TGTGCCAGCTCACGGAATTCCGACCTAGAGACCCAGTACTTC
. | TRBJ2-1 | TRBV5-1 | . | CASSLGDTRNEQFF | TGCGCCAGCAGCTTGGGGGACACGAGGAATGAGCAGTTCTTC
. | TRBJ2-7 | TRBV10-3 | . | CATQRQGKSEQYF | TGTGCCACCCAAAGGCAGGGGAAAAGTGAGCAGTACTTC
. | TRBJ2-3 | TRBV9 | . | CASQGRSTDTQYF | TGTGCCAGCCAGGGGCGGAGCACAGATACGCAGTATTTT
. | TRBJ2-7 | TRBV5-1 | TRBD1 | CASSLDDRAVYEQYF | TGCGCCAGCAGTTTGGACGACAGGGCTGTTTACGAGCAGTACTTC
few | TRBJ1-1 | TRBV7-9 | . | CASSLDGLGTGTFF | TGTGCCAGCAGCTTAGACGGGTTAGGAACAGGGACTTTCTTT
many | TRBJ2-5 | TRBV18 | . | CASSPQRREETQYF | TGTGCCAGCTCACCACAGAGGAGGGAAGAGACCCAGTACTTC
. | TRBJ1-4 | TRBV4-1 | . | CASSQAGPGHQSYDEKLFF | TGCGCCAGCAGCCAGGCGGGCCCGGGACATCAGTCTTACGATGAAAAACTGTTTTTT
. | TRBJ2-3 | TRBV9 | . | CASSGGPPDTQYF | TGTGCCAGCAGCGGGGGGCCCCCAGATACGCAGTATTTT
. | TRBJ2-7 | TRBV27 | TRBD2 | CASSSSWGRGVQYF | TGTGCCAGCAGTTCATCGTGGGGGAGGGGCGTGCAGTACTTC
. | TRBJ2-3 | TRBV9 | . | CASAPGTSPDTQYF | TGTGCCAGCGCCCCAGGGACGTCGCCAGATACGCAGTATTTT
. | TRBJ2-5 | TRBV5-1 | . | CASSLQGRTQETQYF | TGCGCCAGCAGCTTGCAAGGGCGGACCCAAGAGACCCAGTACTTC
few | TRBJ1-4 | TRBV7-2 | . | CASSRSWANEKLFF | TGTGCCAGCAGTCGATCATGGGCTAATGAAAAACTGTTTTTT
. | TRBJ2-2 | TRBV28 | TRBD2 | CASSAGGPGTGELFF | TGTGCCAGCAGTGCGGGAGGCCCGGGCACCGGGGAGCTGTTTTTT